A single sample gave rise to the 23 T cell receptor beta chains below, sequenced in a study of PD-L1 blockade in urothelial cancer. Time point described: peripheral blood 6 weeks after treatment start. Clones were sequenced by immunoSEQ multiplex PCR, and TCRdb holds only the in-frame ones, with some missing. The repertoire includes about 30,000 clones, about 89% of them detected once, and 7.5% to 9.5% sits in the top ten. The sample in question was PBMCs, obtained around atezolizumab (anti-PD-L1) treatment. The receptors shown here come from a man older than 75 with urothelial cancer.

The chain couples TRBV15 to TRBJ2-1; 12 positions match TRBD2. Trimming at V came to 4 bases and at J to 10 bases, leaving 5 bases not matched to a gene. CDR1 and CDR2 from the germline V gene are LNHNV and YYDKDF (reference sequence). CDR3 length: 14 amino acids. The CDR3 loop is CATSTRLAGGEQFF. The CDR3 DNA follows: TGTGCCACCAGCACCCGTCTAGCGGGAGGGGAGCAGTTCTTC.

The rearrangement links TRBV27 to TRBJ1-4; maybe TRBD1 (6 bases). Germline CDR1 reads MNHEY; CDR2 reads SMNVEV (reference sequence). The CDR3 extends over 15 amino acids. V lost 2 bases and J lost 0, with 7 bases in between. The CDR3: CASSLAGATNEKLFF. CDR3 nucleotide sequence: TGTGCCAGCAGTTTAGCAGGGGCAACTAATGAAAAACTGTTTTTT.

The chain joins TRBV28 to TRBJ2-7; 8 nucleotides agree with TRBD1. This CDR3 is 16 amino acids long. The J segment lost 3 bases and the V segment lost 3 bases, leaving 10 bases of the junction unmatched. From germline, CDR1 is MDHEN and CDR2 SYDVKM. The CDR3 spells CASSFPGQGGGYEQYF. The CDR3 bases are TGTGCCAGCAGTTTCCCCGGACAGGGAGGTGGCTACGAGCAGTACTTC.

V is TRBV15 and J is TRBJ2-1; 11 bases agree with TRBD2. Germline V gene sequence: CDR1 LNHNV, CDR2 YYDKDF (reference sequence). The CDR3 sequence is 20 residues long. The V and J ends lost 2 bases and 7 bases, in that order; junction bases with no gene match: 19. The CDR3 reads CATSRSARDQLAGAGNEQFF. The CDR3 DNA is TGTGCCACCAGCAGATCGGCTCGCGACCAACTAGCGGGAGCGGGGAATGAGCAGTTCTTC.

The chain couples TRBV29-1 to TRBJ2-1; 11 positions agree with TRBD2. The trim removed 2 bases at V and 7 bases at J, leaving 7 bases unmatched. CDR3 size: 15 residues. From germline, CDR1 is SQVTM and CDR2 ANQGSEA. The DNA of the CDR3 is TGCAGCGTTGAACGGGCTAGCGGGAGGTTGAATGAGCAGTTCTTC. Its translation: CSVERASGRLNEQFF.

This clone occurred once. This chain connects TRBV5-1 to TRBJ1-6; 7 positions match TRBD1. CDR3 length: 15 amino acids. V was clipped by 0 bases and J by 7 bases; unmatched bases: 4. Germline loops: CDR1 SGHRS, CDR2 YFSETQ. The CDR3 coding sequence is TGCGCCAGCAGCTTGGGGGGACAGAGCAATTCACCCCTCCACTTT. It is translated as CASSLGGQSNSPLHF.

The gene calls are TRBV5-1 and TRBJ2-5, with TRBD1 matching 8 bases. The CDR3 is 16 residues long. V lost 0 bases to trimming and J lost 2 bases; unmatched junction nucleotides: 6. Looked up from germline, CDR1 is SGHRS and CDR2 is YFSETQ. CDR3 nucleotide sequence: TGCGCCAGCAGCTTGGGGCAGGGGGCACCTCAAGAGACCCAGTACTTC. This sequence encodes CASSLGQGAPQETQYF.

This chain uses TRBV4-1 with TRBJ1-5; D is ambiguous. Trimming shortened V by 5 bases and J by 6 bases, and 17 bases separated the two germline ends. This CDR3 has 15 amino acids. Looked up from germline, CDR1 is MGHRA and CDR2 is YSYEKL. CDR3 protein: CASSRGPLATQPQHF. In DNA form, the CDR3 reads TGCGCCAGCAGCAGAGGGCCATTAGCCACTCAGCCCCAGCATTTT.

The chain joins TRBV7-2 to TRBJ2-3, with 15 bases matching TRBD2. The V segment lost 5 bases and the J segment 5 bases; nucleotides outside the gene matches: 5. CDR1 SGHTA and CDR2 FQGNSA come from the germline V gene. The CDR3 length is 16 residues. The CDR3, as DNA: TGTGCCAGCAGCGTTGGGACTAGCGGGAGGTTAGATACGCAGTATTTT. Protein sequence: CASSVGTSGRLDTQYF. The full variable domain, its missing parts supplied by reference TRBV7-2 and TRBJ2-3, is GAGVSQSPSNKVTEKGKDVELRCDPISGHTALYWYRQSLGQGLEFLIYFQGNSAPDKSGLPSDRFSAERTGGSVSTLTIQRTQQEDSAVYLCASSVGTSGRLDTQYFGPGTRLTVL.

The rearrangement uses TRBV2 and TRBJ2-7; 7 nucleotides agree with TRBD2. V shed 3 bases, J shed 4 bases, and the junction held 9 bases outside the gene matches. Germline V CDR1 and CDR2: SNHLY, FYNNEI. This CDR3 comprises 15 residues. CDR3 protein: CASSDLRERRYEQYF. The DNA of the CDR3 is TGTGCCAGCAGTGATCTGCGGGAGCGTAGGTACGAGCAGTACTTC.

This clone was recorded only once. The V call is TRBV9, the J call TRBJ2-3, with D possibly TRBD2 on 5 matching bases. The CDR3 has 15 amino acids. V gave up 0 bases and J gave up 3 bases, with 11 bases separating them. Germline V CDR1 and CDR2: SGDLS, YYNGEE. Written as DNA, the CDR3 is TGTGCCAGCAGCGTAGTTGGCGGCGGGACAGATACGCAGTATTTT. Protein sequence: CASSVVGGGTDTQYF.

The table lists this clone with a few counts. V usage is TRBV28 and J usage is TRBJ2-7, with D possibly TRBD1 on 6 matching bases. V was clipped by 4 bases and J by 0 bases, with 13 bases between them. CDR3 length equals 15 residues. Per germline, CDR1 MDHEN and CDR2 SYDVKM. The CDR3 loop reads CASSSQGTNSYEQYF. The CDR3 coding sequence is TGTGCCAGCAGTTCCCAGGGGACCAACTCCTACGAGCAGTACTTC.

This chain uses TRBV21-1 with TRBJ2-7; the table's D gene call, TRBD2, was not cross checked with the DNA. TRBV21-1 has pseudogene status. CDR3 length: 18 amino acids. The CDR3 region has the DNA TGTGCCAGCAGCAAATTCAGTTCCGCGCGGGGAAAGGCCTACGAGCAGTACTTC. This encodes CASSKFSSARGKAYEQYF.

This chain uses TRBV25-1 with TRBJ1-2, with 10 bases identical to TRBD1. Unmatched junction bases numbered 15, after V lost 8 bases and J lost 6 bases. In germline, CDR1 is MGHDK, CDR2 SYGVNS. The CDR3 runs to 16 residues. CDR3 sequence reads: CASGMGTGAGGNGYTF. CDR3 DNA: TGTGCCAGCGGGATGGGGACAGGGGCGGGGGGAAATGGCTACACCTTC.

This rearrangement joins TRBV6-4 to TRBJ2-3; 7 bases agree with TRBD2. The V and J ends lost 8 bases and 1 base, in that order; junction bases with no gene match: 3. From germline, CDR1 is MRHNA and CDR2 SNTAGT. This CDR3 contains 13 residues. As DNA, the CDR3 is TGTGCCAGCTCCGCGGGGGGCACAGATACGCAGTATTTT. Translating gives CASSAGGTDTQYF.

This chain links TRBV7-6 with TRBJ2-1; weak D call: TRBD2 (5 bases). Looked up from germline, CDR1 is SGHVS and CDR2 is FNYEAQ. This CDR3 contains 12 residues. V was shortened by 4 bases and J by 8 bases, with 9 bases between the two germline ends. The CDR3 sequence: CASSSLADEQFF. The CDR3, as DNA: TGTGCCAGCAGCTCCCTAGCCGATGAGCAGTTCTTC.

This chain uses TRBV29-1 with TRBJ2-1; TRBD2 matches at 10 bases. The CDR3 totals 15 residues. V was pared by 6 bases and J by 4 bases, with 9 bases of the junction left unmatched. Germline loops: CDR1 SQVTM, CDR2 ANQGSEA. CDR3 residues: CSVAQGLADYNEQFF. The CDR3 bases are TGCAGCGTGGCACAAGGACTAGCGGATTACAATGAGCAGTTCTTC.

V and J are TRBV5-1 and TRBJ2-5, with D possibly matching TRBD1 (6 bases). The J call may be faulty, since TRBJ2-7 better matches the DNA end. The CDR3 is made up of 13 amino acids. CDR1 is SGHRS, CDR2 YFSETQ, per germline. The CDR3 nucleotides are TGCGCCAGCAGCCTGGTGGAGACAGGCGAGCAGTACTTC. This gives the protein CASSLVETGEQYF.

This chain joins TRBV27 and TRBJ1-5, with 11 nucleotides matching TRBD1. The CDR3 covers 17 residues. CDR1 and CDR2 from the germline V gene are MNHEY and SMNVEV (reference sequence). The ends lost 6 bases at V and 9 bases at J; junction bases unmatched: 16. CDR3 sequence reads: CASRALGTGGAVGPQHF. In DNA form, the CDR3 reads TGTGCCAGCAGGGCGCTCGGGACAGGGGGAGCCGTGGGGCCCCAGCATTTT.

The V and J genes are TRBV11-3 and TRBJ2-5; 8 bases are shared with TRBD1. V lost 1 base to trimming and J lost 4 bases; unmatched junction nucleotides: 2. Looked up from germline, CDR1 is SGHNT and CDR2 is YENEEA. The CDR3 covers 14 residues. The CDR3 is CASSLGQGRETQYF. Written as DNA, the CDR3 is TGTGCCAGCAGCTTAGGACAGGGGAGAGAGACCCAGTACTTC.

The chain recombines TRBV4-1 with TRBJ2-7, with D perhaps matching TRBD2 (6 bases). This CDR3 spans 16 amino acids. Trimming left V 1 base short and J 0 bases short, with 13 bases between. The germline CDR1 and CDR2 sequences are MGHRA and YSYEKL. The CDR3 nucleotides read TGCGCCAGCAGCCAAGGGTTTGGGGGGAGCTCCTACGAGCAGTACTTC. Translated: CASSQGFGGSSYEQYF.

The CDR3 DNA reads as TGTGCCAGCAGCTTCGGACTAGCGGATACCTACAATGAGCAGTTCTTC. This sequence encodes CASSFGLADTYNEQFF. The V call is TRBV7-6, the J call TRBJ2-1; 10 bases are a match to TRBD2. Germline V CDR1 and CDR2: SGHVS, FNYEAQ. V was clipped by 3 bases and J by 2 bases; unmatched bases: 4. The CDR3 contains 16 residues.

This sequence joins TRBV19 and TRBJ2-7, with D maybe TRBD1 (6 bases). The CDR3 has 12 residues. The V end lost 4 bases, the J end lost 9 bases, and 13 bases lay between the germline ends. Germline lookup yields CDR1 LNHDA and CDR2 SQIVND (reference sequence). CDR3 coding DNA: TGTGCCAGTAGTACCCTCAGGGGAGCGCAGTACTTC. Translating it yields CASSTLRGAQYF.